This T cell receptor (beta chain) was sequenced for a study of cytomegalovirus exposure and HLA in healthy donors (TCRdb year 2017). Regarding the study in general: In an earlier analysis of some 610 of the donors, approximately 260 Gb of sequence data and some 100 million unique TCR beta sequences from about 179 million T cells were reported. Around 300 gigabases of sequencing data and tens of millions of unique TCR sequences were included in an early release covering around 600 HLA-typed donors. Among the approximately 430 genotyped donors, approximately 82% belonged to the genetic ancestry cluster associated with self-reported Caucasian donors. The study aimed to test whether cataloging public T cell receptors could reveal signatures of past pathogen exposure. The T cell repertoires of under 700 subjects were profiled by immunosequencing and related to cytomegalovirus serostatus. Along with the roughly 670-subject first cohort, a separate validation cohort of around 120 different subjects was used. To predict cytomegalovirus infection status, the study brought together high-throughput TCR immunosequencing, statistical association of individual TCRs with disease status, and machine learning. To study patterns of TCR occurrence, a later analysis re-analyzed previously published TCR beta repertoires from around 660 donors and added high-resolution HLA genotyping. The later analysis used no new phenotypic data to find candidate immune exposures, relying instead on TCR beta sequences and their occurrence across donors. To decide whether each TCR beta V gene segment behaved as functional or pseudogenic, an earlier analysis of nearly 600 of the donors relied on high-throughput TCR beta sequencing. Donor age, sex, ethnicity and CMV serostatus were compiled together with the repertoire data. In a later genetic analysis, genome-wide SNP genotypes for about 65% of the roughly 670 donors were used, and that subset was treated as a discovery cohort. Every discovery cohort repertoire had been produced on one sequencing platform. HLA typing included class I and class II loci at four-digit resolution. Typing coverage varied by locus: roughly 620-640 donors for A, B, C, DRB1 and DQB1; roughly 560 for DQA1; about 590 for DPA1; more than 450 for DPB1. Four or five DR-DQ haplotypes were handled as single units for association and clustering because linkage in the cohort was strong. On average, approximately 250,000 unique TCR beta nucleotide sequences were sequenced per donor among about 400 genotyped donors of the cohort, with about 19% of those sequences being non-productive. Results and caveats for the whole study, not just this receptor: Because the 87-base-pair reads could not distinguish some IMGT-functional V segments, including TRBV6-2 and TRBV6-3, those segments were excluded. In both the original and validation cohorts, the classifier was reported to diagnose cytomegalovirus status with high specificity and sensitivity. The study gave a list of roughly 150 TCR beta chains associated with cytomegalovirus. In a later analysis, HLA-associated TCR beta chains were found to be more clonally expanded and to have lower generation probabilities than equally common non-associated chains. The cohort was sequenced for TCR beta chains only, and without alpha or paired-chain data the features that could be detected were limited. For the cohort, immune exposure information was limited to CMV serostatus. The authors suggested that the approach could potentially be extended to other disease states and immunological phenotypes. A later analysis found that TCR association rates varied across HLA loci, with DRB1 alleles showing the most associated TCRs and HLA-C alleles the fewest. A later analysis found that most CMV-associated TCR beta chains appeared HLA-restricted, with HLA associations seemingly driven largely by CMV exposure. Because some donors lacked HLA typing at each locus, the association tests relied only on the typed subset. Across donors, most TCR sequences were observed very rarely, whereas some public TCRs were present in many individuals. A later genetic analysis reported fewer N-insertions in productive TCRs among donors in an Asian-associated ancestry cluster than the roughly 700-donor mean. Linkage disequilibrium might explain the correlated functional status among segregating V segments, but an unknown experimental factor could not be excluded. A later analysis associated approximately 17,000 TCR beta sequences with specific HLA alleles at a false discovery rate of 0.05. Roughly uniform sequencing depth across donors was assumed in presence/absence analyses, although this assumption may not hold. A further reported finding was that TCR beta sequences accurately predicted the HLA-A and HLA-B alleles for most subjects in the first cohort. According to a later analysis, parvovirus B19, influenza, CMV and Epstein-Barr virus appeared linked to several top co-occurrence clusters. A group of highly shared sequence variants was considered likely to be a technical artifact of the sequencing pipeline. In a later genetic analysis, a missense DCLRE1C variant was associated with V-gene and J-gene trimming of TCR beta chains, and the association was replicated in an independent cohort. Because counts were too low, more than 15 rarely observed V segments, including chromosome 9 orphons, were left out of the earlier analysis of a few hundred of the donors. Assigning TCR associations to individual alleles was difficult when HLA alleles, especially DR and DQ, strongly co-occurred. In vitro tests confirmed that a few of the cytomegalovirus-associated TCR beta chains recognize cytomegalovirus antigens. In an earlier analysis of around 500 of the donors, most TCR beta V segments appeared in productive rearrangements about 90% or about 30% of the time, broadly matching IMGT annotations.

Sequences LNHDA (CDR1) and SQIVND (CDR2) are obtained from the germline V gene (reference sequence). Including cysteine and phenylalanine, the CDR3 has 17 amino acids. Of all the DNA, just the CDR3 is kept, 51 bases in frame from base 1. Germline trimming amounts to 4 bases on V and 2 bases on J, with 11 as the count of junction bases outside the gene matches. The cohort comprised 550 to 700 healthy bone marrow donors. At the time of sampling, every cohort member was nominally healthy, though immune exposures that went unrecorded were likely present. The donor was CMV seronegative and was included in the group of hundreds of seronegative cohort members. Each donor provided a peripheral blood sample, and peripheral blood mononuclear cells were used for TCR beta sequencing. Genomic DNA was extracted from the blood cell samples with the Qiagen DNeasy Blood Extraction Kit. A word on this clone: The target of this receptor is not known. No base-level quality is on record; no much larger clone is a single base apart.

Library prep was done by the immunoSEQ multiplex PCR assay. A mixture of 60 forward primers for TCR Vbeta segments and 13 reverse primers for TCR Jbeta segments was used in the multiplex PCR. The CDR3 region of rearranged TCR beta genes was amplified from genomic DNA with a multiplex PCR assay. Amplified TCR beta libraries were sequenced as 87-base-pair reads on the Illumina HiSeq System. The authors' analysis ran thus. A later analysis counted 65 million to 90 million unique TCR beta chains across the 666 repertoires, and roughly 11 million of these chains were shared by at least two donors. Raw reads were error-corrected and collapsed into unique sequences with a nearest-neighbor algorithm that merged closely related sequences to remove PCR and sequencing errors. CDR3 sequences were aligned to IMGT reference sequences to assign V, D and J gene segments. Each retained sequence needed at least a six-nucleotide match to both a V gene segment and a J gene segment. A rearrangement was called productive if the CDR3 had no stop codons and remained in frame with V and J, and every other rearrangement was called non-productive. CDR3 was defined according to IMGT convention as the region running from the second conserved V-encoded cysteine to the conserved J-encoded phenylalanine. Sequences without an unambiguous match to a single V gene segment were excluded from the earlier analysis of 587 of the donors. An earlier analysis of a few hundred of the donors classified V segments as functional when productive rearrangements were above 56.7% and as segregating when the standard deviation between donors was above 5%. To diagnose cytomegalovirus status from the catalog of TCR beta chain sequences, a statistical classification framework was built. In a later analysis, TCR nucleotide sequences were compared against IMGT/GENE-DB human TR gene sequences so that V and J genes could be assigned. The TCRdist pipeline was used in a later analysis to assign CDR3 sequences and most-parsimonious VDJ recombination scenarios. In a later analysis, each TCR beta chain was defined by its CDR3 amino acid sequence together with its V-gene family, and reads without a unique V-gene family were excluded. As a way to deal with suspected cross-contamination and a sequencing artifact, a later analysis dropped nearly 600 nucleotide sequences that were highly shared and had low generation probability. For each public chain, a later analysis derived a clonal expansion index from normalized ranks of inferred template counts within each repertoire. A later analysis computed generation probabilities with a VDJ recombination model fitted to out-of-frame rearrangements, and checked the results against IGoR. In a later analysis, hypergeometric tests were used to score TCR-TCR, TCR-HLA and TCR-CMV co-occurrence, with a repertoire-size bias correction applied to TCR pairs. A later analysis estimated false discovery rates by permuting HLA or CMV assignments 20 times. In a later analysis, co-occurring TCRs were grouped with DBSCAN, and TCRdist sequence similarity was added when clustering was performed within HLA-allele-positive subsets. Repertoires with fewer than 30,000 or more than 120,000 public chains, plus five repertoires with anomalous nucleotide sharing, were excluded from co-occurrence clustering. Here the immuneACCESS table is served through TCRdb, limited to in-frame sequences with V and J called. Missing clones are a known gap in these copies; in checked studies unresolved V genes cover under half, and the rest lacks a known reason. Clone size and V and J calls were adopted from that table, with D and trimming inferred from the DNA. In this sample the table shows about 130,000 clones, around 84% of which occur a single time. The top ten clonotypes cover roughly 2.7% of the sample.

The material sequenced was PBMCs. This sequence was found in a man between 50 and 59 years old in good health and CMV-seronegative. The chain was built from TRBV19 and TRBJ2-3, and 8 junction bases match TRBD1. At the DNA level, the sequence is TGTGCCAGTAGTACCCCGGGGCAGGGGGCGATCACAGATACGCAGTATTTT. This translates into CASSTPGQGAITDTQYF. Reference TRBV19 and TRBJ2-3 proteins supply the regions before and after the CDR3; the full variable domain is: DGGITQSPKYLFRKEGQNVTLSCEQNLNHDAMYWYRQDPGQGLRLIYYSQIVNDFQKGDIAEGYSVSREKKESFPLTVTSAQKNPTAFYLCASSTPGQGAITDTQYFGPGTRLTVL.